The 24 T cell receptor beta chains in this list originate from one sample, sequenced in a study of cytomegalovirus exposure and HLA in healthy donors. The PCR ran on 60 Vbeta and 13 Jbeta primers. Repertoires were generated with immunoSEQ multiplex PCR, while TCRdb's copy carries only in-frame clones and drops some. The sample yields 63,000 or so clones, almost 75% seen once. Material: PBMCs. The receptors originated from a man aged 50-60 years in good health and CMV-seronegative.

This chain connects TRBV2 to TRBJ1-2; 10 nucleotides align to TRBD1. V shed 6 bases, J shed 8 bases, and the junction held 15 bases outside the gene matches. The CDR3 loop spans 16 amino acids. Germline V lookup: CDR1 SNHLY, CDR2 FYNNEI. In DNA, the CDR3 is TGTGCCAGCAGCGTTGGGGACAGGGGCCACTTAAGGGGCTACACCTTC. Amino acid sequence: CASSVGDRGHLRGYTF.

This chain joins TRBV9 and TRBJ2-5, with a tentative D call TRBD2 (5 bases). The last part of the DNA fits TRBJ2-7 better; the J call may be wrong. The CDR3 has 15 amino acids. Germline CDR1 SGDLS, CDR2 YYNGEE. The CDR3 sequence: CASSVGPGTIYEQYF. DNA for the CDR3: TGTGCCAGCAGCGTAGGCCCGGGAACAATCTACGAGCAGTACTTC.

The CDR3 here is CAITSQGIDNYGYTF. The DNA of the CDR3 is TGTGCCATCACCTCGCAGGGCATAGATAACTATGGCTACACCTTC. The chain recombines TRBV10-3 with TRBJ1-2, with a weak D call TRBD1 (5 bases). The germline V gene has CDR1 ENHRY and CDR2 SYGVKD. The CDR3 runs 15 residues. The V gene lost 7 bases and the J gene lost 1 base, with 16 bases spanning the gap.

This chain links TRBV30 with TRBJ2-1; 7 nucleotides line up with TRBD1. Per the germline V gene, CDR1 is GTSNPN and CDR2 is SVGIG (reference sequence). The CDR3 consists of 17 residues. J was trimmed by 9 bases and V by 1 base; bases with no gene match: 18. The chain's CDR3 is CAWSARGRGRSGGEQFF. The CDR3 region has the DNA TGTGCCTGGAGTGCCCGCGGCAGGGGGAGATCGGGCGGTGAGCAGTTCTTC.

V and J are TRBV30 and TRBJ1-4; 7 bases are shared with TRBD1. Germline V gives CDR1 GTSNPN, CDR2 SVGIG (reference sequence). The CDR3 spans 14 residues. Unmatched junction bases numbered 10, after V lost 8 bases and J lost 4 bases. The DNA for the CDR3 is TGTGCCGGGGAGAAGACAGGGAGTAATGAAAAACTGTTTTTT. This codes for CAGEKTGSNEKLFF.

J is TRBJ2-3 and V is TRBV4-1, with a tentative D call TRBD1 (5 bases). The ends were cut back, 0 bases at V and 1 base at J, with 11 bases in the middle. The CDR3 is 16 residues long. Germline V CDR1 and CDR2: MGHRA, YSYEKL. For the CDR3, the DNA is TGCGCCAGCAGCCAAGACAGGGATCCCCGCACAGATACGCAGTATTTT. Its translation: CASSQDRDPRTDTQYF.

J is TRBJ1-1 and V is TRBV6-5; D call uncertain. This CDR3 spans 13 amino acids. V was cut by 2 bases and J by 2 bases, with 6 bases left in between. Germline V gene lookup returns CDR1 MNHEY and CDR2 SVGAGI. The DNA of the CDR3 is TGTGCCAGCAGTTACCCGGGAAACACTGAAGCTTTCTTT. Protein product: CASSYPGNTEAFF.

J is TRBJ1-1 and V is TRBV30; D unresolved. CDR3 length: 17 residues. Germline assignment: CDR1 GTSNPN and CDR2 SVGIG (reference sequence). Trimming took 0 bases from V and 3 from J, leaving 20 bases between them. In DNA form, the CDR3 reads TGTGCCTGGAGTGTATGGAGGTCGCAGGAAGGATACACTGAAGCTTTCTTT. Translated: CAWSVWRSQEGYTEAFF.

The chain couples TRBV30 to TRBJ1-1; possibly TRBD1 for D (6 bases). CDR3 length: 13 residues. Germline V gene sequence: CDR1 GTSNPN, CDR2 SVGIG (reference sequence). The ends were cut back, 0 bases at V and 4 bases at J, with 9 bases in the middle. This chain's CDR3 is CAWSVGGTTEAFF. The CDR3 DNA follows: TGTGCCTGGAGTGTAGGGGGAACCACTGAAGCTTTCTTT.

This sequence joins TRBV30 and TRBJ2-1; 8 bases align to TRBD2. The CDR3 extends over 14 amino acids. The V and J ends lost 3 bases and 2 bases, in that order; junction bases with no gene match: 3. CDR1 is GTSNPN and CDR2 is SVGIG in the germline V gene (reference sequence). CDR3 loop: CAWRSGGAYNEQFF. The CDR3, as DNA: TGTGCCTGGAGATCCGGGGGGGCCTACAATGAGCAGTTCTTC.

This chain links TRBV14 with TRBJ2-1; D gene uncertain. Germline CDR1 reads SGHDN; CDR2 reads FVKESK. V was shortened by 4 bases and J by 5 bases, with 15 bases between the two germline ends. This CDR3 has 15 amino acids. For the CDR3, the DNA is TGTGCCAGCAGCCCTTGGGCCACGTCCCACAATGAGCAGTTCTTC. Translating it yields CASSPWATSHNEQFF.

The chain uses TRBV5-6 and TRBJ2-1, with D perhaps matching TRBD2 (6 bases). Germline assignment: CDR1 SGHDT and CDR2 YYEEEE. The CDR3 covers 17 residues. V was pared by 4 bases and J by 3 bases, with 20 bases between. DNA for the CDR3: TGTGCCAGCAGCCCCCGACCGGGGCGGGACCTCTACAATGAGCAGTTCTTC. Its protein product is CASSPRPGRDLYNEQFF.

V usage is TRBV5-8 and J usage is TRBJ1-1, with 9 bases matching TRBD1. The germline V gene has CDR1 SGHTS and CDR2 YDEGEE. Trimming removed 4 bases from V and 4 bases from J; junction bases left unmatched: 2. This CDR3 spans 13 amino acids. CDR3 in amino acids: CASSLDRGTEAFF. CDR3 bases: TGTGCCAGCAGCCTGGACAGGGGCACTGAAGCTTTCTTT.

The chain is built from TRBV19 and TRBJ1-2; weak D call: TRBD1 (6 bases). This CDR3 contains 15 residues. From germline, CDR1 is LNHDA and CDR2 SQIVND (reference sequence). The V and J ends lost 2 bases and 2 bases respectively, with 12 bases between them. CDR3 coding DNA: TGTGCCAGTAGTATATGGGGGCAGGAAAACTATGGCTACACCTTC. The encoded protein is CASSIWGQENYGYTF.

The chain joins TRBV30 to TRBJ2-7, with D perhaps TRBD2 (6 bases). Germline assignment: CDR1 GTSNPN and CDR2 SVGIG (reference sequence). The CDR3 covers 13 residues. V shed 2 bases and J shed 9 bases, with 17 bases lying between them. CDR3 sequence reads: CAWSFSGASGQYF. DNA for the CDR3: TGTGCCTGGAGTTTTAGCGGAGCGTCGGGGCAGTACTTC.

J is TRBJ2-1 and V is TRBV30; 12 bases are a match to TRBD2. Germline V gives CDR1 GTSNPN, CDR2 SVGIG (reference sequence). Trimming took 3 bases from V and 6 from J; bases not matched to a gene: 3. The CDR3 runs to 14 residues. The CDR3 nucleotides read TGTGCCTGGAGGACTAGCGGGGGAGGCAATGAGCAGTTCTTC. Translation gives CAWRTSGGGNEQFF.

This rearrangement joins TRBV2 to TRBJ2-3; TRBD2 agrees at 8 bases. This CDR3 region has 16 residues. Germline CDR1 is SNHLY and CDR2 is FYNNEI. V lost 8 bases to trimming and J lost 0 bases; unmatched junction nucleotides: 10. In nucleotides, the CDR3 is TGTGCCAGCCTGACCACACTAGCGGCTAGCACAGATACGCAGTATTTT. Encoded protein: CASLTTLAASTDTQYF.

This clone was recorded a few times. The J gene is TRBJ1-2, the V gene TRBV29-1; 7 bases map to TRBD1. V gave up 1 base and J gave up 2 bases; unmatched junction bases: 4. The CDR3 is made up of 14 amino acids. Germline V gene sequence: CDR1 SQVTM, CDR2 ANQGSEA. CDR3 loop: CSVEGQGLNYGYTF. The CDR3 coding sequence is TGCAGCGTTGAAGGACAGGGCCTGAACTATGGCTACACCTTC. Together with reference TRBV29-1 and TRBJ1-2, the CDR3 gives the full variable domain: SAVISQKPSRDICQRGTSLTIQCQVDSQVTMMFWYRQQPGQSLTLIATANQGSEATYESGFVIDKFPISRPNLTFSTLTVSNMSPEDSSIYLCSVEGQGLNYGYTFGSGTRLTVV.

The V call is TRBV25-1, the J call TRBJ2-2, with D hard to call. V was clipped by 7 bases and J by 2 bases, with 17 bases between them. The CDR3 extends over 16 amino acids. From germline, CDR1 is MGHDK and CDR2 SYGVNS. The CDR3 region has the DNA TGTGCCAGCACCACCTCCAACAGTTTTAACACCGGGGAGCTGTTTTTT. It translates to CASTTSNSFNTGELFF.

This chain links TRBV15 with TRBJ1-5; TRBD1 aligns across 8 bases. V lost 0 bases, J lost 0 bases, and 4 bases stayed unmatched. Germline CDR1 reads LNHNV; CDR2 reads YYDKDF (reference sequence). This CDR3 has 17 amino acids. The CDR3 nucleotides read TGTGCCACCAGCAGAGATGGACAGGGACATAGCAATCAGCCCCAGCATTTT. Its protein is CATSRDGQGHSNQPQHF. The full variable domain, rest sourced from reference TRBV15 and TRBJ1-5, is DAMVIQNPRYQVTQFGKPVTLSCSQTLNHNVMYWYQQKSSQAPKLLFHYYDKDFNNEADTPDNFQSRRPNTSFCFLDIRSPGLGDTAMYLCATSRDGQGHSNQPQHFGDGTRLSIL.

V and J are TRBV16 and TRBJ2-7; no clear D gene. The CDR3 loop spans 13 amino acids. V lost 10 bases and J lost 3, with 16 bases in between. CDR1 and CDR2 (germline): KGHSY, FQNENV. The CDR3 is CATSHSGDYEQYF. DNA for the CDR3: TGTGCCACCTCTCACAGTGGCGACTACGAGCAGTACTTC.

The chain recombines TRBV6-5 with TRBJ1-2; a possible D gene is TRBD1 (5 bases). V gave up 5 bases and J gave up 6 bases, with 19 bases separating them. CDR3 length: 15 residues. CDR1 and CDR2 (germline): MNHEY, SVGAGI. The CDR3 sequence: CASSIDRGIPHGYTF. The CDR3 bases are TGTGCCAGCAGTATCGACAGAGGTATCCCTCATGGCTACACCTTC.

In its sample, this clone was seen a few times. This chain joins TRBV10-1 and TRBJ2-1; TRBD1 matches at 9 bases. With 4 bases clipped from V and 5 bases from J, the junction kept 9 bases outside the gene matches. Germline V gives CDR1 WNHNN, CDR2 SYGVQD (reference sequence). The CDR3 totals 16 residues. This chain's CDR3 is CASSGSGTGPHNEQFF. The CDR3 DNA sequence: TGCGCCAGCAGTGGCTCCGGGACAGGGCCCCACAATGAGCAGTTCTTC.

To note about this clone: At one boundary the junction diverges from the germline segment, which might be a read error. The CDR3 region has the DNA TGTGCTAGCAGCTCGCGTGGGGGGATTGGGACCCAGTACTTC. Protein: CASSSRGGIGTQYF. The rearrangement links TRBV7-7 to TRBJ2-5; D might be TRBD2 (6 bases). CDR3 length: 14 residues. Germline CDR1 is SSHAT and CDR2 is FNYEAQ (reference sequence).